This T cell receptor (beta chain) was found in a study of blood T cell repertoires in COVID-19. Turning to the study itself: COVID-19 samples, acute and convalescent, were from the United States, Italy and Spain. T cells, B-cell-depleted T cells, or PBMCs supplied cDNA or gDNA.

Germline CDR1 MNHEY, CDR2 SVGEGT. CDR3 length: 16 residues. Losses at the gene ends were 5 bases for V and 0 bases for J; bases not matched to a gene: 6. Original handling: Researchers report that nucleated cell counts were estimated from reference gene primer amplification. Clones were read by immunoSEQ multiplex PCR, and TCRdb kept only the in-frame ones, dropping some. V, J and clone size reflect that table, while D and trimming were determined from the DNA. The sample yields 300,000 to 400,000 clones, approximately 90% seen once. V is TRBV6-2 or TRBV6-3 and J is TRBJ2-2; 7 bases are shared with TRBD1. The material sequenced was peripheral blood. This clonotype was obtained from a young woman who had recovered from COVID-19. CDR3 DNA: TGTGCCAGCAGTAGACGACAGGGACCGAACACCGGGGAGCTGTTTTTT. Amino acid sequence: CASSRRQGPNTGELFF.